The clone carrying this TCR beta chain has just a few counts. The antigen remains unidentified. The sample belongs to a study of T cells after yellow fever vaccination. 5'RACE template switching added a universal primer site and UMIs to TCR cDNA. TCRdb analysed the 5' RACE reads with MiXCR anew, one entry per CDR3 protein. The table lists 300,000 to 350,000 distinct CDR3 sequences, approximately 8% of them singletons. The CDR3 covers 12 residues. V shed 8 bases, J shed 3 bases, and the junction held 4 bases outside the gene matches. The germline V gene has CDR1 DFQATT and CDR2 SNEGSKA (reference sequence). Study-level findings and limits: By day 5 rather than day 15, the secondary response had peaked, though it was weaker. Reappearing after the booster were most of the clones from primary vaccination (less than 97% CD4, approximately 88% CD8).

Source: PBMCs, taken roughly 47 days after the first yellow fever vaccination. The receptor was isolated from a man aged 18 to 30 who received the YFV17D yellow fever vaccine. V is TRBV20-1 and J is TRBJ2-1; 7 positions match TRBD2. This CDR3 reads CSSGTIYNEQFF. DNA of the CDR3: TGCAGTTCCGGGACTATCTACAATGAGCAGTTCTTC.